What follows is one T cell receptor (beta chain) and its context. The antigen is not known. The entry originates in a study of cytomegalovirus exposure and HLA in healthy donors. Study results and caveats: Clonal expansion was found to be greater in HLA-associated TCR beta chains than in equally common others in a later analysis. V- and J-gene trimming of TCR beta was linked (in a later analysis) to a missense DCLRE1C variant.

The PCR ran on 60 Vbeta and 13 Jbeta primers. The protocol was immunoSEQ multiplex PCR, while the TCRdb copy is restricted to in-frame clones and leaves out a portion. This table holds roughly 180,000 clones, 75% to 80% found once. The source material was PBMCs. This receptor was obtained from a man aged 45-65 years in good health and CMV-seropositive.

CDR3 residues: CAIKRGDEETQYF. The CDR3 nucleotides are TGTGCCATTAAGCGGGGGGACGAAGAGACCCAGTACTTC. The V call is TRBV2, the J call TRBJ2-5, with 9 bases aligning to TRBD2. The germline V gene encodes CDR1 SNHLY and CDR2 FYNNEI. The CDR3 is made up of 13 amino acids. The V segment lost 10 bases and the J segment 3 bases; nucleotides outside the gene matches: 6. The full variable domain, in which reference TRBV2 and TRBJ2-5 provide the parts outside the CDR3, is EPEVTQTPSHQVTQMGQEVILRCVPISNHLYFYWYRQILGQKVEFLVSFYNNEISEKSEIFDDQFSVERPDGSNFTLKIRSTKLEDSAMYFCAIKRGDEETQYFGPGTRLLVL.